This T cell receptor beta chain stems from a study of CD8+ T cells in alopecia areata. Study-wide context: Tofacitinib ran for 6 to 18 months before 6 months off drug.

The CDR3 extends over 14 amino acids. Germline V gives CDR1 SNHLY, CDR2 FYNNEI. Trimming left V 3 bases short and J 0 bases short, with 9 bases between. Concerning this clone: As yet, its antigen is unknown.

Following RNA extraction, reverse transcription yielded cDNA that acted as the sequencing template. TCRdb's table, derived via immunoSEQ multiplex PCR, lists solely in-frame clones and lacks some. The sample records roughly 200,000 clones, roughly 62% being singletons. The treatment was: oral pan-JAK inhibitor, 5-10 mg twice daily. Study results and limitations: It was lesional scalp, especially alopecia totalis/universalis, that showed higher clonality than normal scalp. Scalp clonality and expanded CD8+ clones among the top 100 showed significant decreases with tofacitinib.

Sequenced material: CD8+ T cells sorted from blood, taken at week 24, from a patient treated with tofacitinib. The sequence was obtained from a human donor with alopecia areata. The chain combines TRBV2 with TRBJ2-7; a possible D gene is TRBD2 (6 bases). The CDR3 nucleotides read TGTGCCAGCAGTGAGACGGGGGACTCCTACGAGCAGTACTTC. Residues: CASSETGDSYEQYF.